A single sample is the source of the 21 T cell receptor beta chains below, sequenced in a study of control samples from healthy donors and cancer patients. The data were produced by immunoSEQ multiplex PCR, yet TCRdb's version contains in-frame clones alone and is incomplete. In the table there are 100,000 to 150,000 clones, about 93% of which are singletons. Sequences were obtained from blood. The receptors originated from a young man in good health.

The chain joins TRBV27 to TRBJ1-4, with 7 bases fitting TRBD1. V shed 5 bases, J shed 7 bases, and the junction held 10 bases outside the gene matches. This CDR3 comprises 15 residues. Per the germline V gene, CDR1 is MNHEY and CDR2 is SMNVEV (reference sequence). CDR3 in amino acids: CASSTSGQTSEKLFF. Written as DNA, the CDR3 is TGTGCCAGCAGTACATCGGGACAGACCAGTGAAAAACTGTTTTTT. Full variable domain (outside the CDR3, taken from reference TRBV27 and TRBJ1-4): EAQVTQNPRYLITVTGKKLTVTCSQNMNHEYMSWYRQDPGLGLRQIYYSMNVEVTDKGDVPEGYKVSRKEKRNFPLILESPSPNQTSLYFCASSTSGQTSEKLFFGSGTQLSVL.

This clone showed up just a few times. The chain uses TRBV19 and TRBJ1-5, with D possibly being TRBD1 (6 bases). Germline CDR1 is LNHDA and CDR2 is SQIVND (reference sequence). V was pared by 3 bases and J by 7 bases, with 16 bases between. CDR3 length: 15 residues. Written as DNA, the CDR3 is TGTGCCAGTAGTATTGGGGGCAGGGAGGAGCAGCCCCAGCATTTT. Encoded protein: CASSIGGREEQPQHF.

This clone has just a few counts. The rearrangement joins TRBV7-2 to TRBJ2-3, with 12 positions matching TRBD1. The germline V gene encodes CDR1 SGHTA and CDR2 FQGNSA. The junction had 10 bases not matched to a gene; V was cut back by 3 bases and J by 6 bases. The CDR3 length is 17 residues. As DNA, the CDR3 is TGTGCCAGCAGCTTTTTTTGGGGACAGGGGGCATTGGATACGCAGTATTTT. Translated: CASSFFWGQGALDTQYF. Combining the CDR3 with reference TRBV7-2 and TRBJ2-3 gives the whole variable domain GAGVSQSPSNKVTEKGKDVELRCDPISGHTALYWYRQSLGQGLEFLIYFQGNSAPDKSGLPSDRFSAERTGGSVSTLTIQRTQQEDSAVYLCASSFFWGQGALDTQYFGPGTRLTVL.

The genes are TRBV5-1 and TRBJ1-2; D perhaps matches TRBD1 (5 bases). V lost 4 bases and J lost 8, with 15 bases in between. CDR1 SGHRS and CDR2 YFSETQ come from the germline V gene. This CDR3 is 13 amino acids long. CDR3 amino acids: CASSDSGTAGYTF. Here the CDR3 DNA reads TGCGCCAGCAGCGACTCCGGGACGGCCGGCTACACCTTC. Full variable domain (rest looked up from reference TRBV5-1 and TRBJ1-2): KAGVTQTPRYLIKTRGQQVTLSCSPISGHRSVSWYQQTPGQGLQFLFEYFSETQRNKGNFPGRFSGRQFSNSRSEMNVSTLELGDSALYLCASSDSGTAGYTFGSGTRLTVV.

The genes are TRBV7-6 and TRBJ2-5; 14 nucleotides agree with TRBD2. This CDR3 region has 16 residues. From germline, CDR1 is SGHVS and CDR2 FNYEAQ. V was pared by 5 bases and J by 5 bases, with 7 bases of the junction left unmatched. The DNA for the CDR3 is TGTGCCAGCAGCCTGGGACTAGCGGGGGTCCGGGAGACCCAGTACTTC. Translated: CASSLGLAGVRETQYF.

The CDR3 DNA follows: TGTGCCAGCCGATTCTCCGGGACGGTGAACACCGGGGAGCTGTTTTTT. Translation: CASRFSGTVNTGELFF. The J gene is TRBJ2-2, the V gene TRBV19, with D possibly being TRBD1 or TRBD2 (5 bases each). Germline CDR1 reads LNHDA; CDR2 reads SQIVND (reference sequence). Deletions cut 9 bases from V and 1 base from J, with 18 bases between. The CDR3 spans 16 residues.

This chain joins TRBV7-2 and TRBJ2-7; D remains unclear. The CDR3 spans 15 residues. Trimming took off 2 bases at V and 1 base at J, with 12 bases between the two ends. Germline CDR1 and CDR2: SGHTA and FQGNSA. The chain's CDR3 is CASSLLAVGSYEQYF. In nucleotides, the CDR3 is TGTGCCAGCAGCTTATTGGCAGTGGGATCCTACGAGCAGTACTTC.

The rearrangement links TRBV5-5 to TRBJ2-7; D gene unclear. Germline-derived CDR1 and CDR2 are SGHKS and YYEKEE (reference sequence). The CDR3 totals 13 residues. Trimming stripped 0 bases from V and 2 bases from J, with 6 bases between. CDR3 sequence reads: CASSLDGTYEQYV. The CDR3 DNA reads TGTGCCAGCAGCTTGGACGGTACCTACGAGCAGTACGTC.

V gene TRBV6-5 combines with J gene TRBJ2-3; D not resolved. From germline, CDR1 is MNHEY and CDR2 SVGAGI. CDR3 length: 13 residues. V was cut by 8 bases and J by 4 bases, with 13 bases left in between. CDR3: CASGPLGADTQYF. The CDR3 DNA is TGTGCCAGCGGGCCCCTTGGGGCAGATACGCAGTATTTT.

The chain recombines TRBV21-1 with TRBJ1-2. TRBV21-1 constitutes a pseudogene. CDR3 length: 14 residues. CDR3: CASTPSGGDYGYTF. CDR3 DNA sequence: TGTGCCAGCACCCCCTCCGGGGGCGACTATGGCTACACCTTC.

V gene TRBV18 combines with J gene TRBJ2-7; no definite D call. The CDR3 extends over 13 amino acids. The germline V and J ends were trimmed by 3 bases and 3 bases, with 9 bases remaining between them. Germline V gene sequence: CDR1 KGHSH, CDR2 LQKENI. This CDR3 is CASSPDVYYEQYV. For the CDR3, the DNA is TGTGCCAGCTCACCGGACGTGTACTACGAGCAGTACGTC.

V usage is TRBV5-1 and J usage is TRBJ1-1; tentative D call: TRBD1 (6 bases). The CDR3 has 14 amino acids. From germline, CDR1 is SGHRS and CDR2 YFSETQ. V lost 3 bases to trimming and J lost 1 base, with 10 bases between them. For the CDR3, the DNA is TGCGCCAGCAGCTGGGACAACCAGAACACTGAAGCTTTCTTT. Translation gives CASSWDNQNTEAFF. Based on the CDR3 plus reference TRBV5-1 and TRBJ1-1, the full variable domain is KAGVTQTPRYLIKTRGQQVTLSCSPISGHRSVSWYQQTPGQGLQFLFEYFSETQRNKGNFPGRFSGRQFSNSRSEMNVSTLELGDSALYLCASSWDNQNTEAFFGQGTRLTVV.

This clone has a handful of counts. The CDR3 nucleotides are TGTGCCAGAATTGGGGAAAACACCGGGGAGCTGTTTTTT. Protein: CARIGENTGELFF. The rearrangement links TRBV5-3 to TRBJ2-2; D not certain. TRBV5-3 counts as an open reading frame of uncertain function. V was clipped by 6 bases and J by 2 bases, with 8 bases between them. The CDR3 extends over 13 amino acids.

J is TRBJ2-5 and V is TRBV13, with D possibly being TRBD2 (6 bases). V was cut by 1 base and J by 4 bases, with 19 bases left in between. The germline CDR1 and CDR2 sequences are PRHDT and FYEKMQ (reference sequence). CDR3 size: 17 residues. In nucleotides, the CDR3 is TGTGCCAGCAGCTTAGCCCTACGGGGGACGGTGCGAGAGACCCAGTACTTC. Amino acid sequence: CASSLALRGTVRETQYF. Using reference TRBV13 and TRBJ2-5 for the parts outside the CDR3, the full variable domain is AAGVIQSPRHLIKEKRETATLKCYPIPRHDTVYWYQQGPGQDPQFLISFYEKMQSDKGSIPDRFSAQQFSDYHSELNMSSLELGDSALYFCASSLALRGTVRETQYFGPGTRLLVL.

The chain couples TRBV10-3 to TRBJ1-5; D call uncertain. Trimming shortened V by 5 bases and J by 0 bases, and 5 bases separated the two germline ends. CDR1 and CDR2 from the germline V gene are ENHRY and SYGVKD. This CDR3 comprises 13 residues. CDR3 nucleotides: TGTGCCATCAGTTTGGGTAGCAATCAGCCCCAGCATTTT. It translates to CAISLGSNQPQHF.

The rearrangement uses TRBV5-1 and TRBJ2-4, with D perhaps assigned TRBD1 or TRBD2 (5 bases each). The V end lost 7 bases, the J end lost 9 bases, and 17 bases lay between the germline ends. This CDR3 region has 13 residues. Germline loops: CDR1 SGHRS, CDR2 YFSETQ. The CDR3 region has the DNA TGCGCCAGCGGGACGGACTGGAGCGGCATTCAGTACTTC. It codes for CASGTDWSGIQYF.

This chain links TRBV7-3 with TRBJ1-3; D is ambiguous. The CDR3 runs 16 residues. Deletions cut 2 bases from V and 0 bases from J, with 11 bases between. From germline, CDR1 is SGHTA and CDR2 FQGTGA. The CDR3 bases are TGTGCCAGCAGCTTATTCGGGCACCCCTCTGGAAACACCATATATTTT. Its translation is CASSLFGHPSGNTIYF.

The chain links TRBV6-6 to TRBJ2-7; 8 bases map to TRBD2. CDR1 is MNHNY, CDR2 SVGAGI, per germline (reference sequence). The CDR3 contains 14 residues. J lost 1 base, V lost 2 bases, and 1 base had no gene match. CDR3 sequence reads: CASSYSGSSYEQYV. In DNA form, the CDR3 reads TGTGCCAGCAGTTACAGCGGGAGTTCCTACGAGCAGTACGTC.

In nucleotides, the CDR3 is TGTGCCTGGAGCCAGGGCGGTGGGGGAACCGGGGAGCTGTTTTTT. Translation: CAWSQGGGGTGELFF. The V gene is TRBV30, the J gene TRBJ2-2; D possibly uses TRBD1 or TRBD2 (5 bases each). CDR3 size: 15 residues. The germline V gene encodes CDR1 GTSNPN and CDR2 SVGIG (reference sequence). Trimming left V 3 bases short and J 5 bases short, with 16 bases between.

This chain connects TRBV27 to TRBJ2-1; D is ambiguous. Per the germline V gene, CDR1 is MNHEY and CDR2 is SMNVEV (reference sequence). V was clipped by 6 bases and J by 8 bases, with 20 bases between them. The CDR3 is 15 amino acids. The CDR3 DNA reads TGTGCCAGCAGACAGACACGAGGAATTCAAGATGAGCAGTTCTTC. Amino acid sequence: CASRQTRGIQDEQFF.

This chain uses TRBV19 with TRBJ1-6; 7 nucleotides line up with TRBD1. Germline trimming cut 6 bases from V and 1 base from J; bases unmatched to any gene: 6. Germline V gene sequence: CDR1 LNHDA, CDR2 SQIVND (reference sequence). The CDR3 length is 16 residues. The CDR3 nucleotides read TGTGCCAGTAGAGCAATACAGGGGTCCTATAATTCACCCCTCCACTTT. Protein sequence: CASRAIQGSYNSPLHF.